What follows describes a single T cell receptor (beta chain). This sample was taken from a study of blood T cell repertoires in COVID-19. Study summary: Acute and convalescent COVID-19 specimens originated in the United States, Italy and Spain. T cells, B-cell-depleted T cells, or PBMCs provided the cDNA or gDNA that served as material.

Looked up from germline, CDR1 is MDHEN and CDR2 is SYDVKM. The germline V and J ends were trimmed by 7 bases and 0 bases, with 15 bases remaining between them. CDR3 size: 15 residues. In the study's own analysis: Nucleated cell counts were estimated from reference gene primer amplification. The method was immunoSEQ multiplex PCR; TCRdb's version includes in-frame clones alone and lacks a portion of them. That table furnishes V, J and clone size, whereas the DNA furnished D and trimming. The sample lists 150,000 to 200,000 clones; roughly four fifths were seen once. The sequence was obtained from a woman in her sixties or seventies with COVID-19, enrolled during active disease. The specimen sequenced was peripheral blood. J is TRBJ1-2 and V is TRBV28, with D hard to call. CDR3 region: CASTFLGPPNYGYTF. The DNA for the CDR3 is TGTGCCAGCACCTTTCTCGGTCCTCCTAACTATGGCTACACCTTC.